This TCR beta chain stems from a study of Ad26.COV2.S vaccination and SARS-CoV-2 variants. Of note for this clone: What it binds is not known.

Produced via immunoSEQ multiplex PCR; TCRdb's table is partial and in-frame only. The table includes around 370,000 clones, about 85% detected once. Treatment described: around 19 received Ad26.COV2.S at low or high dose, single or two shots; a few received placebo; per-sample allocation not given. After the first vaccine or placebo injection, samples were drawn on day 63. An Ad26 vector that expressed Wuhan-strain SARS-CoV-2 spike constituted the vaccine. Study-wide findings and caveats: People who got the vaccine or the placebo had similar non-spike TCR breadth.

The CDR3 is 12 residues long. Germline V CDR1 and CDR2: MNHEY, SVGAGI. Trimming pared 9 bases from V and 0 bases from J, leaving 9 bases between. This chain connects TRBV6-5 to TRBJ2-7; D is undetermined. Source: peripheral blood, taken in a trial of Ad26.COV2.S vaccine versus placebo. The source of this sequence is a person aged 18 to 65 who received the Ad26.COV2.S COVID-19 vaccine or a placebo. Here the CDR3 reads CASGQNSYEQYF. DNA of the CDR3: TGTGCCAGTGGGCAGAACTCCTACGAGCAGTACTTC.